Shown below are 24 T cell receptor beta chains from a single sample sequenced in a study of T cells expressing NK-cell markers. TCRdb reworked the 5' RACE reads into one entry per CDR3 protein, no DNA. The sample has about 260,000 distinct CDR3 sequences; the top ten hold 0.39%. The sample taken for sequencing was blood T cells: a sorted CD56 or NKG2C T cell subset, CD4+ or CD8+ T cells, or bulk PBMC T cells (not recorded which). The receptor set was obtained from a man aged 18 to 35 in good health.

The rearrangement joins TRBV6-1 to TRBJ2-7. The CDR3 length is 14 residues. Germline values: CDR1 MNHNS, CDR2 SASEGT. CDR3 region: CASRVTASSYEQYF.

The V call is TRBV24-1, the J call TRBJ2-3. The CDR3 extends over 15 amino acids. CDR1 is KGHDR, CDR2 SFDVKD, per germline. CDR3 region: CATSDTQTLTDTQYF.

This chain uses TRBV28 with TRBJ2-1; TCRdb selects TRBD2, and the lack of DNA leaves this call unchecked. Germline CDR1 is MDHEN and CDR2 is SYDVKM. The CDR3 is 15 residues long. CDR3 protein: CASSLITLADNEQFF.

The chain recombines TRBV7-6 with TRBJ2-1; no DNA is available, so the TRBD1 call from TCRdb remains unchecked. Looked up from germline, CDR1 is SGHVS and CDR2 is FNYEAQ. This CDR3 spans 15 amino acids. CDR3 in amino acids: CASSPRTGSYNEQFF.

The chain is built from TRBV12-5 and TRBJ2-1; TCRdb's D call of TRBD2 is untestable without DNA. The CDR3 sequence is 17 residues long. Germline V gene data show CDR1 as LGHNT and CDR2 as FRNRAP. CDR3 residues: CASGRIQTSGRLIEQFF.

V usage is TRBV29-1 and J usage is TRBJ2-5. Germline values: CDR1 SQVTM, CDR2 ANQGSEA. The CDR3 runs 12 residues. The CDR3 protein is CSVDNPLGTQYF. Together with reference TRBV29-1 and TRBJ2-5, the CDR3 gives the full variable domain: SAVISQKPSRDICQRGTSLTIQCQVDSQVTMMFWYRQQPGQSLTLIATANQGSEATYESGFVIDKFPISRPNLTFSTLTVSNMSPEDSSIYLCSVDNPLGTQYFGPGTRLLVL.

The chain employs TRBV21-1 and TRBJ2-7; TCRdb reports TRBD2, a call that lacks DNA to check it against. TRBV21-1 is reported as a pseudogene. The CDR3 is made up of 17 amino acids. Here the CDR3 reads CASSSPFWRERTYEQYF.

V usage is TRBV5-1 and J usage is TRBJ1-2; TCRdb outputs TRBD1, but without DNA this stays unchecked. In germline, CDR1 is SGHRS, CDR2 YFSETQ. This CDR3 region has 14 residues. The CDR3 spells CASSLIGTGDVYTF.

The rearrangement links TRBV7-7 to TRBJ2-1; TCRdb lists TRBD2, though no DNA is available to test this call. This CDR3 spans 14 amino acids. The germline V gene has CDR1 SSHAT and CDR2 FNYEAQ (reference sequence). CDR3: CASSLGLASNEQFF.

This chain links TRBV10-3 with TRBJ2-7. Germline V gene data show CDR1 as ENHRY and CDR2 as SYGVKD. The CDR3 has 14 amino acids. The CDR3 sequence is CAISEVNRDYEQYF.

The chain has TRBV12-3 or TRBV12-4 and TRBJ2-7; TCRdb returns TRBD1, unconfirmable since there is no DNA. The CDR3 covers 15 residues. CDR3 sequence reads: CASSLLDRVIDEQYF.

The gene calls are TRBV7-9 and TRBJ2-1; the TRBD1 assignment by TCRdb is unverifiable without DNA. This CDR3 spans 16 amino acids. Per germline, CDR1 SEHNR and CDR2 FQNEAQ (reference sequence). This CDR3 reads CASSPVAGMTYNEQFF.

The chain carries TRBV11-2 and TRBJ2-1; TCRdb names TRBD1, which stays unverified in the absence of DNA. Looked up from germline, CDR1 is SGHAT and CDR2 is FQNNGV. CDR3 length equals 12 residues. The CDR3: CASSAGWGEQFF. Combining the CDR3 with reference TRBV11-2 and TRBJ2-1 gives the whole variable domain EAGVAQSPRYKIIEKRQSVAFWCNPISGHATLYWYQQILGQGPKLLIQFQNNGVVDDSQLPKDRFSAERLKGVDSTLKIQPAKLEDSAVYLCASSAGWGEQFFGPGTRLTVL.

This chain connects TRBV18 to TRBJ2-1. Germline V gives CDR1 KGHSH, CDR2 LQKENI. The CDR3 is 16 residues long. The chain's CDR3 is CASSLTAGGSYNEQFF.

The chain couples TRBV6-5 to TRBJ1-5; the TRBD1 assignment by TCRdb is unverifiable without DNA. This CDR3 has 15 residues. Germline values: CDR1 MNHEY, CDR2 SVGAGI. CDR3 sequence: CASSYGRSRNQPQHF.

This chain uses TRBV15 with TRBJ2-3; TCRdb returns TRBD2, unconfirmable since there is no DNA. This CDR3 comprises 15 residues. The germline CDR1 and CDR2 sequences are LNHNV and YYDKDF (reference sequence). CDR3 sequence: CATSRGEVGSDTQYF.

J is TRBJ2-4 and V is TRBV12-3 or TRBV12-4; TCRdb's D gene call, TRBD2, goes unchecked for lack of DNA. This CDR3 spans 16 amino acids. CDR3 sequence: CASSFRGEGAKNIQYF.

The gene calls are TRBV20-1 and TRBJ1-1; TCRdb picks TRBD1, but there is no DNA to check that call. Per germline, CDR1 DFQATT and CDR2 SNEGSKA (reference sequence). The length of the CDR3 is 13 residues. The CDR3 sequence: CSASPDRVTEAFF.

This chain uses TRBV6-5 with TRBJ2-1; TCRdb lists TRBD2, though no DNA is available to test this call. This CDR3 region has 15 residues. Germline lookup yields CDR1 MNHEY and CDR2 SVGAGI. CDR3 protein: CASSSSLDRGAEQFF.

CDR3 in amino acids: CSVGAGPFQETQYF. The chain joins TRBV29-1 to TRBJ2-5; TCRdb picks TRBD1, but there is no DNA to check that call. Germline V gene lookup returns CDR1 SQVTM and CDR2 ANQGSEA. This CDR3 has 14 residues.

This chain uses TRBV7-8 with TRBJ1-1; there is no DNA to check the TCRdb D call of TRBD1. Germline V gives CDR1 SGHVS, CDR2 FQNEAQ. This CDR3 comprises 15 residues. The CDR3: CASSLAGQLNTEAFF.

The V call is TRBV12-3 or TRBV12-4, the J call TRBJ2-7; TCRdb proposes TRBD1, but this gene call is untestable without DNA. CDR3 length: 14 residues. CDR3 region: CASRTREGAREQYF.

Here the CDR3 reads CASSSGTEFRTDTQYF. The chain is built from TRBV5-1 and TRBJ2-3; the D call of TRBD1 rests on TCRdb alone, since no DNA is present to check it. The CDR3 consists of 16 residues. Germline loops: CDR1 SGHRS, CDR2 YFSETQ.

V and J are TRBV4-2 and TRBJ2-7; TCRdb's D gene call, TRBD2, goes unchecked for lack of DNA. Germline CDR1 reads LGHNA; CDR2 reads YNFKEQ. This CDR3 spans 16 amino acids. The CDR3 reads CASSQVSSGGAYEQYF.